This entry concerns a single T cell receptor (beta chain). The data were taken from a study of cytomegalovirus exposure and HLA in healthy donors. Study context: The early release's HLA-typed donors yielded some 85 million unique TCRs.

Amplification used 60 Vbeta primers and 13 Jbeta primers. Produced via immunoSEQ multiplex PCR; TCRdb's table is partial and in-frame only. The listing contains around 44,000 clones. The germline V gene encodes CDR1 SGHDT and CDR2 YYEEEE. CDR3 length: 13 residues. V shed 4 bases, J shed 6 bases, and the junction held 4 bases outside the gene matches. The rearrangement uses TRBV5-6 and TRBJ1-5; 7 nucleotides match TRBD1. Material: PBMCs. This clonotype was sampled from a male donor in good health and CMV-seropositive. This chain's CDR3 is CASSLTGPQPQHF. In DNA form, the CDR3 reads TGTGCCAGCAGCCTGACAGGGCCTCAGCCCCAGCATTTT.